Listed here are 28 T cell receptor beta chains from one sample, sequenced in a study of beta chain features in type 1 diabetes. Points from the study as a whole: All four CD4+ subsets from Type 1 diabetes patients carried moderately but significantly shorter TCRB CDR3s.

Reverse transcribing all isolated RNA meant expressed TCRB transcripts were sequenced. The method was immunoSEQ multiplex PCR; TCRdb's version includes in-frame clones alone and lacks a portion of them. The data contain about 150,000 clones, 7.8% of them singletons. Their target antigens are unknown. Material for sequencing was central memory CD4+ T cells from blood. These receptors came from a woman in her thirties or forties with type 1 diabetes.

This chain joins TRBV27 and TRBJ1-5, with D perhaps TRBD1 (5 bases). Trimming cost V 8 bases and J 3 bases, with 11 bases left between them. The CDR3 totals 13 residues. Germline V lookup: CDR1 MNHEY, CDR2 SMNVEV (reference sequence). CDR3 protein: CASGQGPNQPQHF. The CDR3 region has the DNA TGTGCCAGCGGGCAGGGCCCCAATCAGCCCCAGCATTTT.

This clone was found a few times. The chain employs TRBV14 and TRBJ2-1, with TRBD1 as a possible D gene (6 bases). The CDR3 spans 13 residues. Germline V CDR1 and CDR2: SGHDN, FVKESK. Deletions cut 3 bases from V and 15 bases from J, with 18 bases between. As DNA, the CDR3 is TGTGCCAGCAGCCACCCACAGGGAAGCAGCCCGTTCTTC. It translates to CASSHPQGSSPFF.

CDR3 sequence (DNA): TGTGCCAGCAGCTTAGGTACGGCGGGGGATGAGCAGTTCTTC. Translating it yields CASSLGTAGDEQFF. The V call is TRBV5-4, the J call TRBJ2-1; 7 positions agree with TRBD2. The junction had 7 bases not matched to a gene; V was cut back by 2 bases and J by 8 bases. The V gene's germline CDR1 is SGHNT and CDR2 YYREEE (reference sequence). The CDR3 covers 14 residues.

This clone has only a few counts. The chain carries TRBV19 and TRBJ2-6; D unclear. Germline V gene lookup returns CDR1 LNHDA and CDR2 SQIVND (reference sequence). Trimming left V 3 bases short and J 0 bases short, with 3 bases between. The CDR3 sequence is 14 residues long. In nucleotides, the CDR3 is TGTGCCAGTAGTATGAGCTCTGGGGCCAACGTCCTGACTTTC. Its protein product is CASSMSSGANVLTF.

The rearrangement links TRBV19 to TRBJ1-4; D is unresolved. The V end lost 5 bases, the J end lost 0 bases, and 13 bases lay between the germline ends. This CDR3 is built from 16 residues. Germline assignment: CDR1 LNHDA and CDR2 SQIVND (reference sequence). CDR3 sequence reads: CASSDGSASTNEKLFF. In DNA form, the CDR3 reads TGTGCCAGTAGTGACGGGTCAGCCTCAACTAATGAAAAACTGTTTTTT. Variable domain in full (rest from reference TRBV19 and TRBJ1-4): DGGITQSPKYLFRKEGQNVTLSCEQNLNHDAMYWYRQDPGQGLRLIYYSQIVNDFQKGDIAEGYSVSREKKESFPLTVTSAQKNPTAFYLCASSDGSASTNEKLFFGSGTQLSVL.

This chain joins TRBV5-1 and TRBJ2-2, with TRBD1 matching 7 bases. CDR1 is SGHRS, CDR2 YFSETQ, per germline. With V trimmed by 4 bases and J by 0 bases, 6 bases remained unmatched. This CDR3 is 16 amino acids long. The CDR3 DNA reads TGCGCCAGCAGCCCTACCGGGACAGCGAACACCGGGGAGCTGTTTTTT. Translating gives CASSPTGTANTGELFF. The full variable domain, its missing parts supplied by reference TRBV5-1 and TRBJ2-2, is KAGVTQTPRYLIKTRGQQVTLSCSPISGHRSVSWYQQTPGQGLQFLFEYFSETQRNKGNFPGRFSGRQFSNSRSEMNVSTLELGDSALYLCASSPTGTANTGELFFGEGSRLTVL.

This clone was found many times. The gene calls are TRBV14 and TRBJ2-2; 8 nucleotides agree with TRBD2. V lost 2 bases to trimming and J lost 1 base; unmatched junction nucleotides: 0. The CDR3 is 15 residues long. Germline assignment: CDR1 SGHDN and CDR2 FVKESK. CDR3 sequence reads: CASSQLAGNTGELFF. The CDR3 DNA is TGTGCCAGCAGCCAACTAGCGGGGAACACCGGGGAGCTGTTTTTT.

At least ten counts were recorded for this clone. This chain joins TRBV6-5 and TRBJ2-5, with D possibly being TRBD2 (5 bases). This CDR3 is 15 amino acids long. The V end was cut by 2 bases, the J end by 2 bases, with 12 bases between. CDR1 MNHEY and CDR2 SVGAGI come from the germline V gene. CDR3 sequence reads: CASSYMRVPQETQYF. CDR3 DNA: TGTGCCAGCAGTTACATGAGGGTACCGCAAGAGACCCAGTACTTC.

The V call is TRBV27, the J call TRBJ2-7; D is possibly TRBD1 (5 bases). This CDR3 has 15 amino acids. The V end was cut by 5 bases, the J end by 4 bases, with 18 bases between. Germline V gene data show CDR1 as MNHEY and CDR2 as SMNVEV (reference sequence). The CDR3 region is CASSRPGAQRYEQYF. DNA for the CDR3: TGTGCCAGCAGTCGCCCTGGGGCACAACGGTACGAGCAGTACTTC.

CDR3 sequence (DNA): TGTGCCAGCAGCCCAATCCGGGACAACCCGTTCTTC. Residues: CASSPIRDNPFF. The V gene is TRBV7-2, the J gene TRBJ2-1; D perhaps matches TRBD1 (6 bases). V shed 5 bases and J shed 15 bases, with 17 bases lying between them. CDR3 size: 12 residues. Germline CDR1 and CDR2: SGHTA and FQGNSA.

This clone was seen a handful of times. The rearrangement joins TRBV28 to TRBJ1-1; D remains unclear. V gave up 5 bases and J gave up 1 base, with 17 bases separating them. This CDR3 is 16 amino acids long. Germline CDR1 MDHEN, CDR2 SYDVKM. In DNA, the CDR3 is TGTGCCAGCAGTCCTCCTCCGTGGAGGTCGAACACTGAAGCTTTCTTT. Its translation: CASSPPPWRSNTEAFF.

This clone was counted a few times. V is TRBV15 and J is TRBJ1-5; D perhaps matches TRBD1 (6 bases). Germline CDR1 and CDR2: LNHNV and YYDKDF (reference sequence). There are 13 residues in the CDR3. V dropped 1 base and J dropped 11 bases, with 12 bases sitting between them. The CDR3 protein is CATSRGGEGAQHF. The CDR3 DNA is TGTGCCACCAGCAGAGGGGGCGAGGGGGCCCAGCATTTT.

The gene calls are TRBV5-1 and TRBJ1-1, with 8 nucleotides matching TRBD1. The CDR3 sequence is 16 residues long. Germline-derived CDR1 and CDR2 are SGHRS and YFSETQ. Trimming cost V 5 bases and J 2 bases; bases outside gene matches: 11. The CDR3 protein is CASRPGGGRGNTEAFF. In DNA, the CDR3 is TGCGCCAGCAGACCAGGGGGCGGACGAGGAAACACTGAAGCTTTCTTT.

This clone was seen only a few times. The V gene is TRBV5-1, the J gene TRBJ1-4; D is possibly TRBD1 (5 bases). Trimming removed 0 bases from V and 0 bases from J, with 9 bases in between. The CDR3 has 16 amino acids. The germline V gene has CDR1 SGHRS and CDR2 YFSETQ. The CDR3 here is CASSLGQQATNEKLFF. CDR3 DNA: TGCGCCAGCAGCTTGGGACAGCAAGCAACTAATGAAAAACTGTTTTTT.

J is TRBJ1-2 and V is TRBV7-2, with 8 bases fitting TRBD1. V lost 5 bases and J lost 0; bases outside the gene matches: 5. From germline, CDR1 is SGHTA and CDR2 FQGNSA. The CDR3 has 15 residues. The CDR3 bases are TGTGCCAGCAGCCCACGACAGGGGCCTAACTATGGCTACACCTTC. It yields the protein CASSPRQGPNYGYTF. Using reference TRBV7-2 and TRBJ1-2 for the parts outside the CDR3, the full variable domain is GAGVSQSPSNKVTEKGKDVELRCDPISGHTALYWYRQSLGQGLEFLIYFQGNSAPDKSGLPSDRFSAERTGGSVSTLTIQRTQQEDSAVYLCASSPRQGPNYGYTFGSGTRLTVV.

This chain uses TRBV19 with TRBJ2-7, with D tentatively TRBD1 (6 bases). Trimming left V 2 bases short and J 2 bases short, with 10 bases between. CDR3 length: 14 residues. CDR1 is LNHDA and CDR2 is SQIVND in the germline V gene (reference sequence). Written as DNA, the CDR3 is TGTGCCAGTAGTATACAAGGGGGAACCTACGAGCAGTACTTC. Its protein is CASSIQGGTYEQYF.

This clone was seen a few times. DNA for the CDR3: TGTGCCAGCTCCCGGGGCTCTGGAAACACCATATATTTT. It codes for CASSRGSGNTIYF. The J gene is TRBJ1-3, the V gene TRBV6-5; D is undetermined. The CDR3 sequence is 13 residues long. V was clipped by 8 bases and J by 0 bases, with 8 bases between them. Germline lookup yields CDR1 MNHEY and CDR2 SVGAGI.

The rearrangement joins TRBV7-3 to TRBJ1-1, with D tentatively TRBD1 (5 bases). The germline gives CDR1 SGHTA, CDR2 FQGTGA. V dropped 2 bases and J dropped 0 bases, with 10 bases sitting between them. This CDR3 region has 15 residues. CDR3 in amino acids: CASSLGSGLNTEAFF. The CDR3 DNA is TGTGCCAGCAGCTTAGGTTCAGGGTTGAACACTGAAGCTTTCTTT.

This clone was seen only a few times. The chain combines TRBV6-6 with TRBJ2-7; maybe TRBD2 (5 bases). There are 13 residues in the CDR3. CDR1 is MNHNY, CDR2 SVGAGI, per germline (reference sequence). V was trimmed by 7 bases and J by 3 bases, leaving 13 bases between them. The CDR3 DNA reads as TGTGCCAGCAACCTGGACTCTAACTACGAGCAGTACTTC. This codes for CASNLDSNYEQYF.

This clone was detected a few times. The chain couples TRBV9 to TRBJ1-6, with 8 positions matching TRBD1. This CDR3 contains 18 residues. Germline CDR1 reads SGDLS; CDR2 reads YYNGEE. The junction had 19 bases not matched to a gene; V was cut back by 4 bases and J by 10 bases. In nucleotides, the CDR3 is TGTGCCAGCAGCACCCGGACAGGGTTCCTCCCGGGAGTATCACCCCTCCACTTT. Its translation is CASSTRTGFLPGVSPLHF.

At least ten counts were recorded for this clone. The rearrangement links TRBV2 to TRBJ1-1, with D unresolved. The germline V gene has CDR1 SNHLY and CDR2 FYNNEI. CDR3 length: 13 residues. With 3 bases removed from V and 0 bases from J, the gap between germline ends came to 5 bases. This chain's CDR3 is CASSERVNTEAFF. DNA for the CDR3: TGTGCCAGCAGTGAGCGTGTGAACACTGAAGCTTTCTTT.

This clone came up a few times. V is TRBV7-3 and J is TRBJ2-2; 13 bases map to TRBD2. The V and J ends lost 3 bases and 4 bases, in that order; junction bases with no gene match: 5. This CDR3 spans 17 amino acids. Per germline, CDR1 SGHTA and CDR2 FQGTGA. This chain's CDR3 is CASSFGLAGDLTGELFF. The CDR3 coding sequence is TGTGCCAGCAGCTTCGGACTAGCGGGAGACCTCACCGGGGAGCTGTTTTTT.

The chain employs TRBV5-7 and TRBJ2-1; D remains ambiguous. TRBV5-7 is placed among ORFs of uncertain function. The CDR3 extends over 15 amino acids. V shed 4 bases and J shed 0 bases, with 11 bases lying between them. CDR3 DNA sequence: TGTGCCAGCAGCCCCCGTAGCAGCTCCTACAATGAGCAGTTCTTC. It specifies CASSPRSSSYNEQFF.

As DNA, the CDR3 is TGTGCCAGTAGTGTCAGTCCGGGACTAGCGAACGTTCACGAGCAGTACTTC. It is translated as CASSVSPGLANVHEQYF. This chain links TRBV19 with TRBJ2-7; 10 nucleotides line up with TRBD2. Germline V gene sequence: CDR1 LNHDA, CDR2 SQIVND (reference sequence). The V segment lost 5 bases and the J segment 5 bases; nucleotides outside the gene matches: 15. There are 17 residues in the CDR3.

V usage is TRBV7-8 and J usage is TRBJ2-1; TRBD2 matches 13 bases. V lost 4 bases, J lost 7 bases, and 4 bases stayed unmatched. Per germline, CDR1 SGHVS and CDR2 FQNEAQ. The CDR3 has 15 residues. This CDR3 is CASSWTSGGWNEQFF. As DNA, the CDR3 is TGTGCCAGCAGCTGGACTAGCGGGGGTTGGAATGAGCAGTTCTTC. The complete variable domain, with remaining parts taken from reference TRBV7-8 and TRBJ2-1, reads GAGVSQSPRYKVAKRGQDVALRCDPISGHVSLFWYQQALGQGPEFLTYFQNEAQLDKSGLPSDRFFAERPEGSVSTLKIQRTQQEDSAVYLCASSWTSGGWNEQFFGPGTRLTVL.

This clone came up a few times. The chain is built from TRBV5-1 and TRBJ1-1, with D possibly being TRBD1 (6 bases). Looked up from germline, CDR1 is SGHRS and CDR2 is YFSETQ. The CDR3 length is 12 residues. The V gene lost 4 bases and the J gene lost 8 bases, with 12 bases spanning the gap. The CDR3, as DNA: TGCGCCAGCAGCCGGGGGGGGCTGGAAGCTTTCTTT. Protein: CASSRGGLEAFF.

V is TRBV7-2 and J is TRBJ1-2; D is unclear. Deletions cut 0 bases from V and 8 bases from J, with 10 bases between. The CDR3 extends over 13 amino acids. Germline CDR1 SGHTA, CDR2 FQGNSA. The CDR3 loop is CASSLALGSGYTF. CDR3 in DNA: TGTGCCAGCAGCTTAGCGCTGGGGAGCGGCTACACCTTC.

The CDR3 coding sequence is TGTGCCAGCAGCTTTGTTCAGGGGATCGATCAGCCCCAGCATTTT. This codes for CASSFVQGIDQPQHF. The chain links TRBV7-2 to TRBJ1-5; TRBD1 might be the D (6 bases). The V end lost 3 bases, the J end lost 5 bases, and 14 bases lay between the germline ends. Germline CDR1 SGHTA, CDR2 FQGNSA. The CDR3 is 15 residues long.